The clone carrying this T cell receptor (beta chain) was seen repeatedly, ten times or more. Generated by immunoSEQ multiplex PCR, the TCRdb table keeps only in-frame clones and is missing some. The profile shows about 130,000 clones, about nine tenths of them singletons. This sample stems from a study of blood T cell repertoires in COVID-19. For the study at large: T cells, B-cell-depleted T cells, or PBMCs supplied cDNA or gDNA.

Enrolment of Seattle patients took place during active infection, and they were followed longitudinally. CDR3 size: 14 residues. In germline, CDR1 is MGHRA, CDR2 YSYEKL. Trimming took off 0 bases at V and 1 base at J, with 6 bases between the two ends. V is TRBV4-1 and J is TRBJ1-1, with unresolved D. This receptor was obtained from a man aged 55-75 years with COVID-19, enrolled during active disease. The material sequenced was peripheral blood. The CDR3 protein is CASSQDIGNTEAFF. The CDR3 DNA reads as TGCGCCAGCAGCCAAGACATCGGGAACACTGAAGCTTTCTTT.